Below, 18 T cell receptor beta chains from the same sample are listed, as sequenced in a study of regulatory T cells in long-lasting Graves disease. Specified time point: persistent/refractory GD, antithyroid drugs over 5 years with positive TRAb. From PBMCs, RNA was extracted and then used to make the TCR library. Relying on iRepertoire HTBI primers and Arm-PCR of CDR3 regions, the team built TCR beta libraries. TCRdb recomputed calls from the multiplex PCR reads with MiXCR, one row per CDR3 protein. The data contain some 280,000 distinct CDR3 sequences, approximately 20% of them singletons. The sequences come from peripheral blood mononuclear cells (PBMCs), collected when the disease was refractory, from a patient treated with antithyroid drugs. These receptors all stem from a female donor with Graves disease.

This clonotype was observed a single time. The junction does not match germline at one end; this may be a read error. The genes are TRBV7-9 and TRBJ2-1; D gene uncertain. The CDR3 has 12 amino acids. CDR1 SEHNR and CDR2 FQNEAQ come from the germline V gene (reference sequence). The DNA of the CDR3 is TGTGCCAGCAGCTCCACAGCGCTTGAGAAGCTCTTC. Its protein is CASSSTALEKLF.

This clonotype occurred a few times. The chain links TRBV18 to TRBJ2-3; D remains ambiguous. V was clipped by 3 bases and J by 2 bases, with 6 bases between them. Germline V lookup: CDR1 KGHSH, CDR2 LQKENI. The CDR3 runs 13 residues. This CDR3 reads CASSPAYTDTQYF. In nucleotides, the CDR3 is TGTGCCAGCTCACCGGCGTACACAGATACGCAGTATTTT.

This clonotype was seen at least ten times. V and J are TRBV28 and TRBJ1-1; D gene unclear. The germline V and J ends were trimmed by 4 bases and 1 base, with 10 bases remaining between them. CDR3 length: 14 residues. The germline V gene encodes CDR1 MDHEN and CDR2 SYDVKM. CDR3 amino acids: CASSYGLENTEAFF. CDR3 sequence (DNA): TGTGCCAGCAGTTACGGTCTAGAGAACACTGAAGCTTTCTTT.

This clonotype was seen repeatedly, ten times or more. V gene TRBV3-1 combines with J gene TRBJ2-2; maybe TRBD2 (5 bases). V was cut by 1 base and J by 0 bases, with 12 bases left in between. This CDR3 is built from 17 residues. Germline assignment: CDR1 LGHDT and CDR2 YNNKEL (reference sequence). CDR3 in amino acids: CASSQAFGNSNTGELFF. In nucleotides, the CDR3 is TGTGCCAGCAGCCAAGCATTCGGGAACTCGAACACCGGGGAGCTGTTTTTT.

CDR3 amino acids: CASSTAPASNTGELFF. DNA for the CDR3: TGTGCCAGCAGTACAGCCCCGGCGTCGAACACCGGGGAGCTGTTTTTT. The chain couples TRBV12-3 or TRBV12-4 to TRBJ2-2; D unresolved. The germline V and J ends were trimmed by 5 bases and 0 bases, with 13 bases remaining between them. The CDR3 covers 16 residues.

J is TRBJ1-1 and V is TRBV3-1, with D maybe TRBD1 (5 bases). CDR1 and CDR2 from the germline V gene are LGHDT and YNNKEL (reference sequence). There are 12 residues in the CDR3. The ends were cut back, 1 base at V and 10 bases at J, with 10 bases in the middle. The CDR3 loop is CASSQVTGAAFF. CDR3 DNA sequence: TGTGCCAGCAGCCAAGTGACCGGGGCAGCTTTCTTT. The full variable domain, in which reference TRBV3-1 and TRBJ1-1 provide the parts outside the CDR3, is DTAVSQTPKYLVTQMGNDKSIKCEQNLGHDTMYWYKQDSKKFLKIMFSYNNKELIINETVPNRFSPKSPDKAHLNLHINSLELGDSAVYFCASSQVTGAAFFGQGTRLTVV.

This clonotype was recorded a few times. The chain employs TRBV5-1 and TRBJ1-2; perhaps TRBD1 as D (5 bases). The CDR3 contains 15 residues. The V end lost 4 bases, the J end lost 3 bases, and 16 bases lay between the germline ends. The germline CDR1 and CDR2 sequences are SGHRS and YFSETQ. The CDR3 loop is CASSMPGRKDYGYTF. In nucleotides, the CDR3 is TGCGCCAGCAGCATGCCGGGACGGAAAGACTATGGCTACACCTTC.

This clonotype has at least ten counts. The V and J genes are TRBV12-3 or TRBV12-4 and TRBJ1-5; 9 bases line up with TRBD1. V gave up 6 bases and J gave up 2 bases; unmatched junction bases: 8. The CDR3 runs 16 residues. CDR3: CASSTSDRGGNQPQHF. CDR3 nucleotides: TGTGCCAGCAGCACATCGGACAGGGGAGGCAATCAGCCCCAGCATTTT.

This clonotype was counted between two and nine times. The rearrangement joins TRBV4-1 to TRBJ2-7; D unresolved. The CDR3 has 13 amino acids. The germline CDR1 and CDR2 sequences are MGHRA and YSYEKL. Trimming removed 0 bases from V and 4 bases from J, with 7 bases in between. The CDR3 loop reads CASSQDSGYEQYF. The CDR3 DNA reads as TGCGCCAGCAGCCAAGATTCCGGGTACGAGCAGTACTTC.

There are many counts of this clonotype. The chain is built from TRBV20-1 and TRBJ2-7; 11 bases align to TRBD2. The CDR3 covers 15 residues. Germline V gene sequence: CDR1 DFQATT, CDR2 SNEGSKA (reference sequence). The junction had 12 bases not matched to a gene; V was cut back by 7 bases and J by 4 bases. CDR3 DNA sequence: TGCAGTGTGGGGACTAGCGGCGGGGGGGGTTACGAGCAGTACTTC. Protein product: CSVGTSGGGGYEQYF.

This sequence joins TRBV6-2 or TRBV6-3 and TRBJ2-5, with a possible D match to TRBD1 (7 bases). V was trimmed by 7 bases and J by 5 bases, leaving 11 bases between them. CDR1 and CDR2 from the germline V gene are MNHEY and SVGEGT. The length of the CDR3 is 12 residues. CDR3: CASNAGGETQYF. DNA of the CDR3: TGTGCCAGCAATGCAGGGGGGGAGACCCAGTACTTC.

The chain has TRBV16 and TRBJ1-4, with D possibly matching TRBD1 (5 bases). CDR1 is KGHSY and CDR2 is FQNENV in the germline V gene. Trimming removed 2 bases at V and 10 bases at J, with 20 bases between. This CDR3 region has 16 residues. CDR3 nucleotide sequence: TGTGCCAGCAGCCAACAATTTACCGGGACCCAGGGAAAACTGTTTTTT. The encoded protein is CASSQQFTGTQGKLFF. The complete variable domain, with remaining parts taken from reference TRBV16 and TRBJ1-4, reads GEEVAQTPKHLVRGEGQKAKLYCAPIKGHSYVFWYQQVLKNEFKFLISFQNENVFDETGMPKERFSAKCLPNSPCSLEIQATKLEDSAVYFCASSQQFTGTQGKLFFGSGTQLSVL.

Regarding this clonotype: A much larger clone lies one base from this, so it may be a read error. The V call is TRBV6-5, the J call TRBJ2-7; D gene uncertain. In germline, CDR1 is MNHEY, CDR2 SVGAGI. The CDR3 loop spans 10 amino acids. The germline V and J ends were trimmed by 2 bases and 5 bases, with 1 base remaining between them. In DNA form, the CDR3 reads TGTGCCAGCAGTTACAACGAGCAGTACTTC. This sequence encodes CASSYNEQYF.

The sample holds one count of this clonotype. The junction differs from germline at one of its ends, possibly a read error. V usage is TRBV19 and J usage is TRBJ1-2, with D unclear. Germline V gene lookup returns CDR1 LNHDA and CDR2 SQIVND (reference sequence). The CDR3 runs to 13 residues. DNA of the CDR3: TGTGCCAGTGGTATGTGGGGATTGGGAGGCTACACCTTC. As protein: CASGMWGLGGYTF.

This clonotype was counted only a few times. This rearrangement joins TRBV5-6 to TRBJ1-2; the match to TRBD1 covers 7 bases. The J segment lost 8 bases and the V segment lost 2 bases, leaving 3 bases of the junction unmatched. Germline V CDR1 and CDR2: SGHDT, YYEEEE. The CDR3 runs 12 residues. The CDR3 nucleotides read TGTGCCAGCAGCTTTCAGGGGGAAGGCTACACCTTC. Its translation is CASSFQGEGYTF. The full variable domain, completed using reference TRBV5-6 and TRBJ1-2, is DAGVTQSPTHLIKTRGQQVTLRCSPKSGHDTVSWYQQALGQGPQFIFQYYEEEERQRGNFPDRFSGHQFPNYSSELNVNALLLGDSALYLCASSFQGEGYTFGSGTRLTVV.

The chain links TRBV7-9 to TRBJ2-7, with D possibly TRBD2 on 6 matching bases. V lost 4 bases, J lost 5 bases, and 18 bases lay in between. Germline V gene sequence: CDR1 SEHNR, CDR2 FQNEAQ (reference sequence). The CDR3 spans 15 residues. The CDR3 spells CASSWVLGSRDEQYF. CDR3 sequence (DNA): TGTGCCAGCAGCTGGGTGCTCGGGAGTAGAGACGAGCAGTACTTC.

The chain employs TRBV20-1 and TRBJ2-1, with TRBD1 identical over 10 bases. The CDR3 has 16 amino acids. The germline V gene has CDR1 DFQATT and CDR2 SNEGSKA (reference sequence). V lost 0 bases to trimming and J lost 4 bases; unmatched junction nucleotides: 6. The CDR3 DNA reads TGCAGTGCTAGAGACAGCTGGACAGGGGGTTACAATGAGCAGTTCTTC. This codes for CSARDSWTGGYNEQFF.

This clonotype was seen repeatedly, ten times or more. V and J are TRBV12-3 or TRBV12-4 and TRBJ2-5, with D perhaps TRBD2 (5 bases). Trimming shortened V by 5 bases and J by 5 bases, and 15 bases separated the two germline ends. The CDR3 runs to 14 residues. The CDR3 protein is CASSLSSGWETQYF. As DNA, the CDR3 is TGTGCCAGCAGTCTAAGCAGCGGTTGGGAGACCCAGTACTTC.